This is a list of T cell receptor beta chains from one sample in a study of blood T cell repertoires in COVID-19. Here immunoSEQ multiplex PCR was the method, and the copy in TCRdb shows in-frame clones only, minus some. The sample shows fewer than 300,000 clones, more than 70% of them seen only once. Sequencing was performed on peripheral blood. Receptors originate from a young woman with acute or convalescent COVID-19. Both conserved end residues are part of each CDR3. D genes are given only for firm matches. Rows give clone size only sometimes, using once, few, many, or a class for an expanded clone.

cdr3_nt,cdr3_aa,v_call,j_call,d_call,clone_size
TGTGCCAGCAGTTTGACAGCGAACACTGAAGCTTTCTTT,CASSLTANTEAFF,TRBV12-3/TRBV12-4,TRBJ1-1,NA,once
TGTGCCAGCAGCCCCCGGGACAGGGCCACTAACTATGGCTACACCTTC,CASSPRDRATNYGYTF,TRBV3-1/TRBV3-2,TRBJ1-2,TRBD1,NA
TGTGCCAGCAGTTTCGAGTCGGGGATAGCTGGCAATCAGCCCCAGCATTTT,CASSFESGIAGNQPQHF,TRBV28,TRBJ1-5,NA,NA
TGCGCCAGCAGCCCTGGACACTCATCCTACGAGCAGTACTTC,CASSPGHSSYEQYF,TRBV5-1,TRBJ2-7,NA,NA
TGTGCCAGCAGCTCATCACAGGGGGCCGGGGAGCTGTTTTTT,CASSSSQGAGELFF,TRBV6-5,TRBJ2-2,TRBD1,few
TGCGCCAGCAGCTTGGGGGCAGCTTCCTACAATGAGCAGTTCTTC,CASSLGAASYNEQFF,TRBV5-1,TRBJ2-1,NA,NA
TGTGCCAGCAGTTACTCGCGGACATCCGACGAGCAGTACTTC,CASSYSRTSDEQYF,TRBV6-6,TRBJ2-7,NA,NA
TGTGCCAGCTCACCACCGGCTCTGGCTTCTCCCGGGGAGCTGTTTTTT,CASSPPALASPGELFF,TRBV18,TRBJ2-2,NA,NA
TGTGCCAGCAGCCCCCGGTCGTCGATGGGCTACACCTTC,CASSPRSSMGYTF,TRBV27,TRBJ1-2,NA,NA
TGTGCCAGTAGTCACAGACAGAGCATGAACACTGAAGCTTTCTTT,CASSHRQSMNTEAFF,TRBV19,TRBJ1-1,NA,NA
TGTGCCAGCAGCTTGGACAGGGGGCGCACAGATACGCAGTATTTT,CASSLDRGRTDTQYF,TRBV7-2,TRBJ2-3,TRBD1,NA
TGTGCCAGCAGCAAAACTCGACACGCCAGGAACACTGAAGCTTTCTTT,CASSKTRHARNTEAFF,TRBV21-1,TRBJ1-1,NA,NA
TGTGCCAGCAGCGCCTATGGACTAGCGGACACAGATACGCAGTATTTT,CASSAYGLADTDTQYF,TRBV9,TRBJ2-3,TRBD2,NA
TGTGCCAGCAGTGAAATTTCCCAGGGCAATCAGCCCCAGCATTTT,CASSEISQGNQPQHF,TRBV2,TRBJ1-5,NA,NA
TGTGCCAGCAGCGTAGGTTGGGTGGGGCTAGCGGGTCCCGGGGAGCAGTTCTTC,CASSVGWVGLAGPGEQFF,TRBV9,TRBJ2-1,TRBD2,NA
TGTGCCAGCTCAGAAACTAGCGGGAGTCCACCCTACAATGAGCAGTTCTTC,CASSETSGSPPYNEQFF,TRBV18,TRBJ2-1,TRBD2,NA
TGTGCCATCAGTGAGCAGGCGGGACTCCAGGAGCAGTACTTC,CAISEQAGLQEQYF,TRBV10-3,TRBJ2-7,NA,once
TGTGCCATCAGTACAGGGAACTATGGCTACACCTTC,CAISTGNYGYTF,TRBV10-3,TRBJ1-2,NA,few
TGTGCCAGCAGTCCGGGACAGGGGTACAATGAGCAGTTCTTC,CASSPGQGYNEQFF,TRBV28,TRBJ2-1,TRBD1,NA
TGTGCCAGCAGCCACACCCGCGGACAGGGACGCGAGCAGTACTTC,CASSHTRGQGREQYF,TRBV28,TRBJ2-7,TRBD1,few
TGTGCCACCAGTGATACCGATGGTCCAGCGGGCTACACCTTC,CATSDTDGPAGYTF,TRBV24-1,TRBJ1-2,NA,NA
TGTGCCAGCAGCCCTTTCCAGGACAGGGATGAAAAACTGTTTTTT,CASSPFQDRDEKLFF,TRBV4-2,TRBJ1-4,TRBD1,NA
TGCGCCAGCAGCCAAGCCCCAGGGCCAACTAATGAAAAACTGTTTTTT,CASSQAPGPTNEKLFF,TRBV4-3,TRBJ1-4,NA,few
TGTGCCAGCAGCCAAGACGAGAGCCTGAATTCACCCCTCCACTTT,CASSQDESLNSPLHF,TRBV3-1/TRBV3-2,TRBJ1-6,NA,NA
TGTGCCAGCAGTTACAGCCTTGGGCTGGGTAATGAAAAACTGTTTTTT,CASSYSLGLGNEKLFF,TRBV6-6,TRBJ1-4,NA,NA
TGTGCCAGCAGTCTAAGCCTCGGTACCAATTCACCCCTCCACTTT,CASSLSLGTNSPLHF,TRBV11-2,TRBJ1-6,NA,NA
TGTGCCAGCAGTGAGGTCACTAGCGGGTACACAGATACGCAGTATTTT,CASSEVTSGYTDTQYF,TRBV2,TRBJ2-3,TRBD2,NA
TGTGCCAGCAGCCCCAGTGGACAGGGCATCTATGGCTACACCTTC,CASSPSGQGIYGYTF,TRBV27,TRBJ1-2,TRBD1,NA
TGTGCCAGCAGCCCAGGACAGGGGGACTACAATGAGCAGTTCTTC,CASSPGQGDYNEQFF,TRBV7-8,TRBJ2-1,TRBD1,NA
TGTGCCAGCAGACAGGGGTCTGGGGCCAACGTCCTGACTTTC,CASRQGSGANVLTF,TRBV2,TRBJ2-6,TRBD1,NA
TGTGCCTGGGTCCGGACTAGCGGCTCCTACGAGCAGTACTTC,CAWVRTSGSYEQYF,TRBV30,TRBJ2-7,TRBD2,NA
TGCGCCAGCAGCCAAGATGAGTATTTCAGTGGCAGGGGAGCCAAAAACATTCAGTACTTC,CASSQDEYFSGRGAKNIQYF,TRBV4-3,TRBJ2-4,NA,NA